At least ten counts were recorded for the clone carrying this T cell receptor beta chain. As yet, its antigen is unknown. The sample comes from a study of T-cell reconstitution after alpha-beta-depleted transplantation in children. For TCRbeta, the library was prepared with unique molecular identifiers. A single record per CDR3 protein comes from TCRdb applying MiXCR to the PCR reads. Among around 670,000 distinct CDR3 sequences, about an eighth were seen once, and the ten largest hold around 0.79%. Study observations and caveats: As was reported, about two months after transplant, alpha-beta T cells came from several hundred expanded graft clones. T-cell counts and diversity were attributed mostly to newly produced T cells one year after transplant. The study traced high day-60 TCRbeta diversity in some patients to surviving recipient T cells and thymic progenitors.

V lost 6 bases to trimming and J lost 0 bases, with 12 bases between them. The CDR3 totals 15 residues. The receptor was isolated from a girl aged 2-15 years with congenital amegakaryocytic thrombocytopenia, due to receive a stem cell transplant. This material consisted of PBMCs, taken before TCRalphabeta/CD19-depleted stem cell transplant. The chain carries TRBV12-3 or TRBV12-4 and TRBJ2-1, with unresolved D. CDR3 nucleotide sequence: TGTGCCAGCAGCCTAGGCCACGGCTCCTACAATGAGCAGTTCTTC. Encoded protein: CASSLGHGSYNEQFF.